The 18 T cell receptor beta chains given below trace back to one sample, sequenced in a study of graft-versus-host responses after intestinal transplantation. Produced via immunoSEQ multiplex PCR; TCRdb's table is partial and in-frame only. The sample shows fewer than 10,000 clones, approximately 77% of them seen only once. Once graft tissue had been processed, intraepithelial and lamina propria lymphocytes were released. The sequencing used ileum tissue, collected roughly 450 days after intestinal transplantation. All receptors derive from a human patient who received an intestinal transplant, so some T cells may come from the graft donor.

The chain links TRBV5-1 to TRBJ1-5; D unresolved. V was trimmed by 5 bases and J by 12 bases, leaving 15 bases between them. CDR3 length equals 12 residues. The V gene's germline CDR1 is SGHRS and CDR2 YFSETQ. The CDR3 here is CASRTALRLQHF. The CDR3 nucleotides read TGCGCCAGCAGGACGGCTTTACGGCTCCAGCATTTT.

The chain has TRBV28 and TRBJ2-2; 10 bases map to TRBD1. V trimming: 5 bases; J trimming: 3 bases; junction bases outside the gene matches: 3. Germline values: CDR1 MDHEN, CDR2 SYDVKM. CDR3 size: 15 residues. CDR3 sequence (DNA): TGTGCCAGCAGTCCGGGACAGGGGCACACCGGGGAGCTGTTTTTT. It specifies CASSPGQGHTGELFF.

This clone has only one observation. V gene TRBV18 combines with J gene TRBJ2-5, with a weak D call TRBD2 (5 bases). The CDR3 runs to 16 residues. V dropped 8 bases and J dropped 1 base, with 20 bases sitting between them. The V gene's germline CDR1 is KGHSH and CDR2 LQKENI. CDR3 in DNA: TGTGCCAGCCCCCGAAAATCCGGGGTCCTCCAAGAGACCCAGTACTTC. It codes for CASPRKSGVLQETQYF.

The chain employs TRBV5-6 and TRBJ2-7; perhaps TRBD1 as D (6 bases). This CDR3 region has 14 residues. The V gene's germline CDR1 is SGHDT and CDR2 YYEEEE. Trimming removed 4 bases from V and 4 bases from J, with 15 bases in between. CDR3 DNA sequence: TGTGCCAGCAGCCTCAGGGGAGAGAGTTACGAGCAGTACTTC. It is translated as CASSLRGESYEQYF.

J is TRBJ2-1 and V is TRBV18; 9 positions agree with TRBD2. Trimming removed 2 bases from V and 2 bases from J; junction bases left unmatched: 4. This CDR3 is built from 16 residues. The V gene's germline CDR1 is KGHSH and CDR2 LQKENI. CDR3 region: CASSPSSGATYNEQFF. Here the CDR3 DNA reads TGTGCCAGCTCACCATCTAGCGGGGCGACCTACAATGAGCAGTTCTTC.

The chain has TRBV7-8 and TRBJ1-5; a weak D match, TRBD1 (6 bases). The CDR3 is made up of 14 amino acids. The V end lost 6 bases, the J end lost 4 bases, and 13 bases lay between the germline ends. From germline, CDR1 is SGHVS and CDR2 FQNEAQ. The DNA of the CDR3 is TGTGCCAGCAGATACGGGACAATTAATCAGCCCCAGCATTTT. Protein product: CASRYGTINQPQHF. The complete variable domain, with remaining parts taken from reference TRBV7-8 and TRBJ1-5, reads GAGVSQSPRYKVAKRGQDVALRCDPISGHVSLFWYQQALGQGPEFLTYFQNEAQLDKSGLPSDRFFAERPEGSVSTLKIQRTQQEDSAVYLCASRYGTINQPQHFGDGTRLSIL.

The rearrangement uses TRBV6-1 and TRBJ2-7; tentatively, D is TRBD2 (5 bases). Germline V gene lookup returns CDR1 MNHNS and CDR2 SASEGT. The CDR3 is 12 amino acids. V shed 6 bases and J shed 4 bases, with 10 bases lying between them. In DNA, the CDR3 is TGTGCCAGCAGCATACTAGGGTACGAGCAGTACTTC. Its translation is CASSILGYEQYF.

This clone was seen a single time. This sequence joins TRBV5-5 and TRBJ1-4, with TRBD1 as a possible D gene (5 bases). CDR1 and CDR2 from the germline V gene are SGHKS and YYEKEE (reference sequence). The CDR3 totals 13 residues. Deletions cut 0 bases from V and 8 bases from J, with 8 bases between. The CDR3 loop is CASSLAGGEKLFF. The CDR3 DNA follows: TGTGCCAGCAGCTTGGCTGGGGGAGAAAAACTGTTTTTT.

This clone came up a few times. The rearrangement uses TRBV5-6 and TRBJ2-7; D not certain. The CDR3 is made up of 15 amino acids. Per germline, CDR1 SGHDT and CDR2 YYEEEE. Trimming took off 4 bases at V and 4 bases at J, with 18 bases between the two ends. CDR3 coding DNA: TGTGCCAGCAGCGCCCGGCCCCCCATCAGGTACGAGCAGTACTTC. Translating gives CASSARPPIRYEQYF.

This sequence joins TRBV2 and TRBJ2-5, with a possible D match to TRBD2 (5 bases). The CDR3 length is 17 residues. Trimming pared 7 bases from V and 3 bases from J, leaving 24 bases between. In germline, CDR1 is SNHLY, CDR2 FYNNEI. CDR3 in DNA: TGTGCCAGCATCGATAACCCCACTTTAGCGAAAGAAGAGACCCAGTACTTC. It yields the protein CASIDNPTLAKEETQYF.

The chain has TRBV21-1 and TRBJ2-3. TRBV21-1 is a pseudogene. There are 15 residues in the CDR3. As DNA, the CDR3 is TGTGCCAGGTGGGGGGCCGCGAAGTGGACAGATACGCAGTATTTT. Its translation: CARWGAAKWTDTQYF.

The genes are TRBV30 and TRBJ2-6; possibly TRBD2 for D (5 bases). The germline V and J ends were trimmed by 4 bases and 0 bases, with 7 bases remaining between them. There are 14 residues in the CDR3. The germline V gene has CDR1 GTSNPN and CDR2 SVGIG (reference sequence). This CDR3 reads CAWMRVSGANVLTF. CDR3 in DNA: TGTGCCTGGATGAGGGTCTCTGGGGCCAACGTCCTGACTTTC.

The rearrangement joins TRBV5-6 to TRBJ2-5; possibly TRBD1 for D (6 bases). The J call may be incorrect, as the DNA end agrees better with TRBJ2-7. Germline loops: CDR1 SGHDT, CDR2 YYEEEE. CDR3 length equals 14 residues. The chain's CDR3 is CASSLRGESYEQYF. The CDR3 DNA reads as TGTGCCAGCAGCCTCAGGGGAGAGAGTTACGAGCAGTACTTC.

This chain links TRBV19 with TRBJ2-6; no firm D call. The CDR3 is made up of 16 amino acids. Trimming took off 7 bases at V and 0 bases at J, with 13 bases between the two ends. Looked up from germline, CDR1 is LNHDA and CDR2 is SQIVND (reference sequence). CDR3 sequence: CASTNSWGSGANVLTF. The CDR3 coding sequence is TGTGCCAGTACCAATTCCTGGGGCTCTGGGGCCAACGTCCTGACTTTC.

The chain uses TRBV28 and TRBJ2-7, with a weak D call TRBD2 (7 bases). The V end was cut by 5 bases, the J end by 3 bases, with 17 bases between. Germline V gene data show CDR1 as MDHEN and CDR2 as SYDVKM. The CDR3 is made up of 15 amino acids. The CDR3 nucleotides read TGTGCCAGCAGTGCCTCCATCGGGGGGCGCTACGAGCAGTACTTC. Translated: CASSASIGGRYEQYF.

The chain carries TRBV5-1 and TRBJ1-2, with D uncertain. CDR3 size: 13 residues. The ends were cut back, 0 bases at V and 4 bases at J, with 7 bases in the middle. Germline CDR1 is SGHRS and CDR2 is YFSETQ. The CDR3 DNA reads TGCGCCAGCAGCTTGGACCCGGCCTATGGCTACACCTTC. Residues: CASSLDPAYGYTF. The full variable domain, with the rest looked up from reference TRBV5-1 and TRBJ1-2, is KAGVTQTPRYLIKTRGQQVTLSCSPISGHRSVSWYQQTPGQGLQFLFEYFSETQRNKGNFPGRFSGRQFSNSRSEMNVSTLELGDSALYLCASSLDPAYGYTFGSGTRLTVV.

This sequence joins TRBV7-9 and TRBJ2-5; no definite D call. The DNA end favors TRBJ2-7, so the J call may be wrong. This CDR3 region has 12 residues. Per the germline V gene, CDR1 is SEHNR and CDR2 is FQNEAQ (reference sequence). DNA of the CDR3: TGTGCCAGCAGTCGGACCTCCTACGAGCAGTACTTC. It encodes CASSRTSYEQYF.

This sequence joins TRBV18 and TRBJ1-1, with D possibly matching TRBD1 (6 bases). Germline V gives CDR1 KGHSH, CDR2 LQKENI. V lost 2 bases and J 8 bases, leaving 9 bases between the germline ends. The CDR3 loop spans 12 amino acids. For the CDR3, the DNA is TGTGCCAGCTCACCAGGGGGCGCGGAAGCTTTCTTT. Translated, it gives CASSPGGAEAFF.